This T cell receptor beta chain originates from a study of blood T cell repertoires in COVID-19. As for the study in general: The study drew acute and convalescent COVID-19 samples from the United States, Italy and Spain.

The repertoire was sequenced with immunoSEQ multiplex PCR; TCRdb's copy has only in-frame clones and lacks some. The profile shows 200,000 or so clones, around 86% of them singletons. This sequence was found in a man aged 60 to 75 with acute or convalescent COVID-19. The sample comprised peripheral blood.

This chain's CDR3 is CASRYRDSNYGYTF. In DNA form, the CDR3 reads TGTGCCAGCAGATACCGGGACTCCAACTATGGCTACACCTTC. The rearrangement links TRBV6-6 to TRBJ1-2; the D gene is possibly TRBD1 (5 bases). The V end lost 6 bases, the J end lost 2 bases, and 13 bases lay between the germline ends. The V gene's germline CDR1 is MNHNY and CDR2 SVGAGI (reference sequence). The length of the CDR3 is 14 residues.